The TCR beta chain described here comes from a study of blood T cell repertoires in COVID-19. Per germline, CDR1 GTSNPN and CDR2 SVGIG (reference sequence). The CDR3 spans 12 residues. Losses at the gene ends were 4 bases for V and 5 bases for J; bases not matched to a gene: 4. In its sample, this clone was seen a few times. Assay: immunoSEQ multiplex PCR; the TCRdb copy retains only in-frame clones and omits some. The sample lists 120,000 to 150,000 clones, roughly 88% seen once, with less than 2% in the top ten. The clonotype was recovered from an older woman with acute or convalescent COVID-19. This sequence joins TRBV30 and TRBJ2-5, with TRBD1 matching 7 bases. Sequencing was carried out using peripheral blood. The chain's CDR3 is CAWNRGSETQYF. The CDR3 DNA follows: TGTGCCTGGAACAGGGGATCGGAGACCCAGTACTTC.